The source of this T cell receptor (beta chain) is a study of blood T cell repertoires in COVID-19 (dated by TCRdb to about 2020). Context from the whole study: Collaborator samples came from the United States, Italy and Spain and covered acute and convalescent phases of COVID-19. The prospective study material was composed of cDNA or gDNA derived from T cells, B-cell-depleted T cells, or PBMCs. Deeply sampled blood TCRbeta repertoires from subjects exposed to, actively infected with, or recovered from COVID-19 were included in the dataset. The repertoires were released in a freely available public database meant as a resource for research on the immune response to SARS-CoV-2. Samples were obtained from the ongoing ImmuneRACE study (first 160 participants) and from over 1,000 subjects provided by 6 global collaborators. A de-identified subject ID, COVID-19 status, age in years and sex were almost always included in the sample metadata. Where available, HLA class I and class II types were taken from metadata supplied by the sample provider and were not determined by assay-based typing.

Results and caveats for the whole study, not just this receptor: The quantity of clinical and demographic metadata differed by source and by participant and was supplied without curation.

The immunoSEQ Assay, a bias-controlled multiplex PCR, was used to amplify TCRbeta CDR3 regions from genomic DNA. Per the authors' processing: The number of nucleated cells in each sample was estimated by amplification of reference gene primers within the assay. To quantify the absolute abundance of each unique TCRbeta CDR3 rearrangement, sequence reads were collapsed and filtered. For each sample, productive Simpson clonality was calculated by taking the square root of Simpson's diversity index across productive rearrangements. The table comes from immuneACCESS by way of TCRdb, which keeps in-frame sequences with V and J called. Part of the clones is missing from these tables; in studies checked, under half for an unresolved V gene and the rest for unknown reasons. D and trimming were read from the DNA, whereas the V and J calls and clone size are those reported in that table. A total of under 250,000 clones appear in this sample, 75% to 90% of them only once. The ten largest clones capture under 30% of the sample.

Looking up the germline V gene yields CDR1 KGHSH and CDR2 LQKENI. The V and J ends are trimmed by 4 bases and 0 bases, leaving 9 bases between them. Spanning cysteine to phenylalanine, the CDR3 consists of 14 amino acids. Of the read, only the CDR3 DNA is kept; its 42 bases are in frame from base 1. The collaborating institutions used their own protocols to collect whole blood in K2EDTA tubes. For TCRbeta analysis, collaborator samples were shipped as frozen whole blood, as isolated PBMCs, or as DNA extracted from either sample type. On this clone: Its cognate antigen has yet to be identified. It has no much larger one-base neighbor in the sample; base qualities were not kept.

This sequence uses TRBV18 and TRBJ1-2; TRBD1 is a weak D gene call, 6 bases matching. The specimen was peripheral blood. This receptor was identified in a man aged 35-49 years with acute or convalescent COVID-19. The CDR3: CASSLGAANYGYTF. The bases read TGTGCCAGCTCACTGGGGGCCGCTAACTATGGCTACACCTTC.